A selection of T cell receptor beta chains follows, all from one sample in a study of long-term antiretroviral therapy in people with HIV. Assay used: immunoSEQ multiplex PCR; TCRdb lists only in-frame clones, some missing. The sample carries about 33,000 clones, over 60% recorded once. The material sequenced was unsorted PBMCs, taken 2 years after starting antiretroviral therapy. The receptors here all came from a woman between 45 and 65 years old with HIV. CDR3s include the opening cysteine and the closing phenylalanine or tryptophan. D genes are given only for firm matches. Rows may omit the clone size; those that give it use once, few, many or a size class.

D	V	size	J	CDR3	DNA
TRBD1	TRBV30	NA	TRBJ1-5	CAWSEGTGEHQPQHF	TGTGCCTGGAGCGAGGGGACAGGGGAGCATCAGCCCCAGCATTTT
NA	TRBV28	NA	TRBJ2-5	CASSSLGQETQYF	TGTGCCAGCAGTTCCCTGGGCCAAGAGACCCAGTACTTC
NA	TRBV20-1	NA	TRBJ2-2	CSARESGELFF	TGCAGTGCTAGAGAGTCCGGGGAGCTGTTTTTT
NA	TRBV7-8	few	TRBJ1-6	CASSLVPSSPLHF	TGTGCCAGCAGCCTAGTTCCCTCCTCGCCCCTCCACTTT
NA	TRBV18	NA	TRBJ1-4	CASSPTATNEKLFF	TGTGCCAGCTCACCGACGGCAACTAATGAAAAACTGTTTTTT
NA	TRBV7-3	NA	TRBJ2-4	CASSSNKNTLQYF	TGTGCCAGCAGCTCGAACAAAAACACCCTTCAGTACTTC
NA	TRBV6-1	NA	TRBJ1-2	CASSDRYVVTGYTF	TGTGCCAGCAGTGACCGTTATGTGGTTACTGGCTACACCTTC
NA	TRBV28	NA	TRBJ2-7	CASSLDSEQYF	TGTGCCAGCAGTTTAGACTCGGAGCAGTACTTC
NA	TRBV6-5	NA	TRBJ2-4	CASSPGVAKNIQYF	TGTGCCAGCAGTCCCGGGGTAGCCAAAAACATTCAGTACTTC
TRBD2	TRBV10-3	NA	TRBJ2-1	CAISERRGGEGYNEQFF	TGTGCCATCAGTGAAAGGCGGGGGGGCGAAGGCTACAATGAGCAGTTCTTC
TRBD1	TRBV11-2	NA	TRBJ1-4	CASSLSQGVLEKLFF	TGTGCCAGCAGCTTGTCACAGGGGGTCCTAGAAAAACTGTTTTTT
NA	TRBV19	NA	TRBJ2-6	CASDRFSGANVLTF	TGTGCCAGCGACCGATTCTCTGGGGCCAACGTCCTGACTTTC
NA	TRBV6-5	NA	TRBJ1-5	CASSTGYSNQPQHF	TGTGCCAGCTCGACAGGTTATAGCAATCAGCCCCAGCATTTT
TRBD1	TRBV4-1	few	TRBJ1-2	CASSPGTGVYGYTF	TGCGCCAGCAGCCCTGGGACAGGGGTCTATGGCTACACCTTC
NA	TRBV11-2	NA	TRBJ2-5	CASSLGFSVETQYF	TGTGCCAGCAGCTTAGGGTTCTCCGTGGAGACCCAGTACTTC
NA	TRBV7-2	NA	TRBJ1-1	CASSLADLGISTEAFF	TGTGCCAGCAGCTTAGCGGATCTGGGAATCAGCACTGAAGCTTTCTTT
NA	TRBV18	NA	TRBJ1-6	CASSPLREGNSPLHF	TGTGCCAGCTCACCATTGAGGGAAGGGAATTCACCCCTCCACTTT
NA	TRBV9	NA	TRBJ2-5	CASSVALGAGTQYF	TGTGCCAGCAGCGTAGCTCTGGGGGCTGGGACCCAGTACTTC
TRBD2	TRBV4-1	NA	TRBJ2-7	CASSLSGENYEQYF	TGCGCCAGCAGCCTTAGCGGGGAGAACTACGAGCAGTACTTC
NA	TRBV7-9	NA	TRBJ2-7	CASSLAFNRVSYEQYF	TGTGCCAGCAGCTTAGCGTTTAACAGGGTCTCCTACGAGCAGTACTTC
NA	TRBV15	NA	TRBJ2-2	CATSFYATNTGELFF	TGTGCCACCAGTTTCTACGCTACGAACACCGGGGAGCTGTTTTTT
NA	TRBV5-4	NA	TRBJ2-3	CASSLVTPKGTDTQYF	TGTGCCAGCAGCTTGGTAACGCCTAAGGGAACAGATACGCAGTATTTT
TRBD1	TRBV7-9	NA	TRBJ1-3	CASSSDRDSGNTIYF	TGTGCCAGCAGCTCAGACAGGGATTCCGGAAACACCATATATTTT
TRBD2	TRBV7-9	NA	TRBJ2-7	CASSSPASGYEQYF	TGTGCCAGCAGCTCCCCCGCTAGCGGCTACGAGCAGTACTTC
NA	TRBV19	NA	TRBJ2-7	CASSMYGYEQYF	TGTGCCAGTAGTATGTATGGGTACGAGCAGTACTTC
NA	TRBV5-1	once	TRBJ1-1	CASSYKQGSNTEAFF	TGCGCCAGCAGCTACAAACAGGGATCTAACACTGAAGCTTTCTTT
TRBD1	TRBV5-1	few	TRBJ1-1	CASSLGTGAEAFF	TGCGCCAGCAGCCTGGGGACAGGGGCTGAAGCTTTCTTT
NA	TRBV10-1	NA	TRBJ2-7	CAERRGGSHEQYF	TGCGCCGAACGAAGGGGGGGCTCCCACGAGCAGTACTTC
NA	TRBV7-9	NA	TRBJ2-2	CASSLAGTDRGELFF	TGTGCCAGCAGCTTAGCCGGAACAGACAGGGGGGAGCTGTTTTTT
NA	TRBV19	NA	TRBJ1-2	CASSKVQGVYGYTF	TGTGCCAGTAGTAAGGTGCAGGGAGTCTATGGCTACACCTTC
NA	TRBV21-1	NA	TRBJ2-7	CASSPAGGDYEQYF	TGTGCCAGCAGCCCGGCGGGAGGAGACTACGAGCAGTACTTC